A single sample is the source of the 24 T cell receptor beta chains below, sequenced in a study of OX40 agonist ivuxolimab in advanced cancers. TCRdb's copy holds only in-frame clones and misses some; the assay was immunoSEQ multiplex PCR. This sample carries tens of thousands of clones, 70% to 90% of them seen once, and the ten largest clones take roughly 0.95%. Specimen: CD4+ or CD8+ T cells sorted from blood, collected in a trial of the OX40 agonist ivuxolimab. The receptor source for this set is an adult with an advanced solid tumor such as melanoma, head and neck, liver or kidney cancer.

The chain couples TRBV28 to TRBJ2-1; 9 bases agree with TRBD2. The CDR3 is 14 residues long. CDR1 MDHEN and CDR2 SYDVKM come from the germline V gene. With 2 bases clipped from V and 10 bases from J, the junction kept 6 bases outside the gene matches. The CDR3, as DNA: TGTGCCAGCAGTTTAATTAGCGGGAGTAGGGAGCAGTTCTTC. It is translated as CASSLISGSREQFF.

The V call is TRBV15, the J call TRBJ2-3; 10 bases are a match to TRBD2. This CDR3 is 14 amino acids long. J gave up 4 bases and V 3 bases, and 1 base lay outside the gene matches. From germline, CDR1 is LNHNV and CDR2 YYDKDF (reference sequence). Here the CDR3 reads CATSSGLAADTQYF. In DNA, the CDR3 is TGTGCCACCAGCAGTGGACTAGCGGCAGATACGCAGTATTTT.

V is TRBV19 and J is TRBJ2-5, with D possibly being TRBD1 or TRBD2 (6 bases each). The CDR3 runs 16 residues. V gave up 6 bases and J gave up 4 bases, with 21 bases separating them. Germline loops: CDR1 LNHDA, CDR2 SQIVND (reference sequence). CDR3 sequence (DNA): TGTGCCAGTAGAGCTCGGGGGCGGAGTGGGGGAGAGACCCAGTACTTC. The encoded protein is CASRARGRSGGETQYF.

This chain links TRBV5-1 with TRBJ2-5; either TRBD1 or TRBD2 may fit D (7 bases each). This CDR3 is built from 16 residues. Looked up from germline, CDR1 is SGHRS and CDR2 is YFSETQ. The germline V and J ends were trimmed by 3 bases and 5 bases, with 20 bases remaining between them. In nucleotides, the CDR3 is TGCGCCAGCAGCTCATCAGCGACAGGGCGGGGGGAGACCCAGTACTTC. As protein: CASSSSATGRGETQYF. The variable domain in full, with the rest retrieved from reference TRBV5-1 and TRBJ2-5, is KAGVTQTPRYLIKTRGQQVTLSCSPISGHRSVSWYQQTPGQGLQFLFEYFSETQRNKGNFPGRFSGRQFSNSRSEMNVSTLELGDSALYLCASSSSATGRGETQYFGPGTRLLVL.

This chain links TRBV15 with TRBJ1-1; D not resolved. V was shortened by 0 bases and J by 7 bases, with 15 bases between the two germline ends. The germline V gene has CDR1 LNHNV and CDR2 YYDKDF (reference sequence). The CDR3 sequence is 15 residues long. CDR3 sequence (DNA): TGTGCCACCAGCAGAGAGTTCCTCGAATCCGGTGAAGCTTTCTTT. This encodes CATSREFLESGEAFF.

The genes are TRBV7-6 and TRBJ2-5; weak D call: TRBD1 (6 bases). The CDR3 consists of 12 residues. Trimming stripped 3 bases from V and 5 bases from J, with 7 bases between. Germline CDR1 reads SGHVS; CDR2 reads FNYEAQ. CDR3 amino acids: CASSLRGETQYF. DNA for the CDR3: TGTGCCAGCAGCTTGAGGGGGGAGACCCAGTACTTC.

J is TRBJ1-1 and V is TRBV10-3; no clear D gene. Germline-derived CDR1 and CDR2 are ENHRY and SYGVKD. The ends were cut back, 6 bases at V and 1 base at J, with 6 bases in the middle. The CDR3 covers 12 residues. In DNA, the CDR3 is TGTGCCATCAGGTCGGAGAACACTGAAGCTTTCTTT. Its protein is CAIRSENTEAFF.

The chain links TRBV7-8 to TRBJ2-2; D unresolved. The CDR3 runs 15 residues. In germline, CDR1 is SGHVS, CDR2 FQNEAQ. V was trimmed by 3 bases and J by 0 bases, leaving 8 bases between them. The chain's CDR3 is CASSLVRTNTGELFF. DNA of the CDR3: TGTGCCAGCAGCTTGGTACGGACGAACACCGGGGAGCTGTTTTTT. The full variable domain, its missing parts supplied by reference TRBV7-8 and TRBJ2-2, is GAGVSQSPRYKVAKRGQDVALRCDPISGHVSLFWYQQALGQGPEFLTYFQNEAQLDKSGLPSDRFFAERPEGSVSTLKIQRTQQEDSAVYLCASSLVRTNTGELFFGEGSRLTVL.

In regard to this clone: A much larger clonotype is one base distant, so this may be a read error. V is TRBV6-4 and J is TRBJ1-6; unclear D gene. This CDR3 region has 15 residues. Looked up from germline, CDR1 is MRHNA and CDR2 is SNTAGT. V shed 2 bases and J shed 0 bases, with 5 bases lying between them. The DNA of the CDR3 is TGTGCCAGCAGTGACGGGAGCTCCTATAATTCACCCCTCCACTTT. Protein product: CASSDGSSYNSPLHF.

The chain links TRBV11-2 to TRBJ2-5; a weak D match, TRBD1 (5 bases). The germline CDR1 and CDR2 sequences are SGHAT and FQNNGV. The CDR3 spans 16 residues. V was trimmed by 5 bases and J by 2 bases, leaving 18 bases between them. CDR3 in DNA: TGTGCCAGCAGCCGCACGGCGACAGCCCGACAAGAGACCCAGTACTTC. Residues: CASSRTATARQETQYF.

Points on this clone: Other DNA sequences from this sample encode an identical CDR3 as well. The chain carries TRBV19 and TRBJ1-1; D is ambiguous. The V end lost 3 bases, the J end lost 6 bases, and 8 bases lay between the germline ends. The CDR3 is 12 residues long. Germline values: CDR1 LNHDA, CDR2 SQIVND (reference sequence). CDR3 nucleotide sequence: TGTGCCAGTAGTATCAGTGGCGCTGAAGCTTTCTTT. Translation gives CASSISGAEAFF.

CDR3 loop: CASGRGQNSPLHF. The CDR3 DNA is TGTGCCAGCGGCAGGGGGCAAAACTCACCCCTCCACTTT. V is TRBV6-6 and J is TRBJ1-6; 8 nucleotides align to TRBD1. This CDR3 is built from 13 residues. CDR1 MNHNY and CDR2 SVGAGI come from the germline V gene (reference sequence). Germline trimming cut 8 bases from V and 10 bases from J; bases unmatched to any gene: 7.

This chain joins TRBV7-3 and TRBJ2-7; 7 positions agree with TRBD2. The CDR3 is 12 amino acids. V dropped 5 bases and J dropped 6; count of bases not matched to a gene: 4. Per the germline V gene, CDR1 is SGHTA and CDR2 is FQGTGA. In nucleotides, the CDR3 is TGTGCCAGCAGCGGACCGGGGGGCGAGCAGTACTTC. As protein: CASSGPGGEQYF. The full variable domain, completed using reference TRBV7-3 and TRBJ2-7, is GAGVSQTPSNKVTEKGKYVELRCDPISGHTALYWYRQSLGQGPEFLIYFQGTGAADDSGLPNDRFFAVRPEGSVSTLKIQRTERGDSAVYLCASSGPGGEQYFGPGTRLTVT.

In nucleotides, the CDR3 is TGTGCCAGCAGACGGGACAGCTCCTACGAGCAGTACTTC. Amino acid sequence: CASRRDSSYEQYF. The chain joins TRBV27 to TRBJ2-7; the match to TRBD1 covers 7 bases. Germline V CDR1 and CDR2: MNHEY, SMNVEV (reference sequence). The CDR3 is made up of 13 amino acids. J was trimmed by 0 bases and V by 6 bases; bases with no gene match: 2.

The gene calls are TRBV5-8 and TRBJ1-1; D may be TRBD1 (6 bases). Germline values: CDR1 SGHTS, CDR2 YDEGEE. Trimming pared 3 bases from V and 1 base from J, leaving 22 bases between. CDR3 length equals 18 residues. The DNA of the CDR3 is TGTGCCAGCAGCTGGGGGTGGGGGCAAAAGAAAAGGAACACTGAAGCTTTCTTT. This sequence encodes CASSWGWGQKKRNTEAFF.

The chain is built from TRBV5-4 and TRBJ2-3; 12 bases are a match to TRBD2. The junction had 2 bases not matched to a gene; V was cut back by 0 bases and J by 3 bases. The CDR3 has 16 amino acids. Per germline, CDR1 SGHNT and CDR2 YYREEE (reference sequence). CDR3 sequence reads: CASSLELAGGTDTQYF. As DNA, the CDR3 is TGTGCCAGCAGCTTGGAACTAGCGGGAGGTACAGATACGCAGTATTTT.

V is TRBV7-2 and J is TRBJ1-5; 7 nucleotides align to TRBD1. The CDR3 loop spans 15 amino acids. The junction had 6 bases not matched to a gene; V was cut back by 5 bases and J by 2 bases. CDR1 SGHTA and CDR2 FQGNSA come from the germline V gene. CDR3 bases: TGTGCCAGCAGCGGCCGAACAGGGGGCAATCAGCCCCAGCATTTT. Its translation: CASSGRTGGNQPQHF.

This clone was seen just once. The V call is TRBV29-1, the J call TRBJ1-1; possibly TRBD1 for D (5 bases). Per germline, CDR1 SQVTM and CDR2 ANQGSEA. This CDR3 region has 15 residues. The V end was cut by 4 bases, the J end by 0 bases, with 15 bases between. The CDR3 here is CSVAGGRRMNTEAFF. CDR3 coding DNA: TGCAGCGTTGCCGGGGGACGCCGAATGAACACTGAAGCTTTCTTT.

CDR3 sequence reads: CASSEDSTGYTYEQYF. The CDR3, as DNA: TGTGCCAGCAGTGAAGACTCTACCGGCTATACCTACGAGCAGTACTTC. The chain is built from TRBV6-1 and TRBJ2-7; D remains unclear. This CDR3 spans 16 amino acids. Trimming stripped 1 base from V and 2 bases from J, with 15 bases between. CDR1 is MNHNS and CDR2 is SASEGT in the germline V gene.

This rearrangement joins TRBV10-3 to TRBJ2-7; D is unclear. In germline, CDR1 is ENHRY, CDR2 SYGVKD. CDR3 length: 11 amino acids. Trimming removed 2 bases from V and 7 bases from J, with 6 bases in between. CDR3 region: CAISETDEQYF. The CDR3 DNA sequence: TGTGCCATCAGTGAGACTGATGAGCAGTACTTC.

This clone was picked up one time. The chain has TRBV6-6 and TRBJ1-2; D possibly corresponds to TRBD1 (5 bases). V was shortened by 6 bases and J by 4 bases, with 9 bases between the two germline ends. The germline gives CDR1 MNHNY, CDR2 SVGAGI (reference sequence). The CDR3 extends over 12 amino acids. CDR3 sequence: CASRDSLYGYTF. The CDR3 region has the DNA TGTGCCAGCAGAGACAGTCTCTATGGCTACACCTTC.

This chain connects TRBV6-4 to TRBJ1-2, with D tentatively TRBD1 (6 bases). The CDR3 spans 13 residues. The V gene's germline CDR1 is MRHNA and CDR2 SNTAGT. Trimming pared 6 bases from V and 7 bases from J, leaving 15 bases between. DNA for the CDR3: TGTGCCAGCAGCAATGACAGGTTTGGTGGCTACACCTTC. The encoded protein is CASSNDRFGGYTF.

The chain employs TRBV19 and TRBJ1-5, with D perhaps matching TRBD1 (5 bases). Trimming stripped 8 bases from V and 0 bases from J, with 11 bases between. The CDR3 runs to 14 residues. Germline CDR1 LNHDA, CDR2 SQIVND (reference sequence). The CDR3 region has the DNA TGTGCCAGTCAGTCAGGGTATAGCAATCAGCCCCAGCATTTT. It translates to CASQSGYSNQPQHF. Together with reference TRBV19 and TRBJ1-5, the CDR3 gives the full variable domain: DGGITQSPKYLFRKEGQNVTLSCEQNLNHDAMYWYRQDPGQGLRLIYYSQIVNDFQKGDIAEGYSVSREKKESFPLTVTSAQKNPTAFYLCASQSGYSNQPQHFGDGTRLSIL.

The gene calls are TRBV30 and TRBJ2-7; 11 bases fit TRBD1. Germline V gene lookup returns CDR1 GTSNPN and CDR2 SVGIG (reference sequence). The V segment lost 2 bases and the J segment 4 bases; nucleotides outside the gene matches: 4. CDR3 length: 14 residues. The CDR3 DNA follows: TGTGCCTGGAGTCCCGGGACAGGGGGGTACGAGCAGTACTTC. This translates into CAWSPGTGGYEQYF.